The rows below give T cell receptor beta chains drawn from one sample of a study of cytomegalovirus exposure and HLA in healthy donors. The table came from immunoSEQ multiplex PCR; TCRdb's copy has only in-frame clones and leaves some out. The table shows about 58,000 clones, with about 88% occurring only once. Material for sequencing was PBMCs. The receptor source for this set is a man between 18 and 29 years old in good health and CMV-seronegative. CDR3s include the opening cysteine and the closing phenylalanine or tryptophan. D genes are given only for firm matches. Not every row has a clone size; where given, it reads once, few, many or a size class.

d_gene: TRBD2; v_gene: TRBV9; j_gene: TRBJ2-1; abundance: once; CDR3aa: CASSILSGSSYNEQFF; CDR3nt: TGTGCCAGCAGCATCCTTAGCGGGAGCTCCTACAATGAGCAGTTCTTC
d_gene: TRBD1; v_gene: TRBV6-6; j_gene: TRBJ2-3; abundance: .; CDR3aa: CASNHGTGETDTQYF; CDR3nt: TGTGCCAGCAACCACGGGACAGGGGAGACAGATACGCAGTATTTT
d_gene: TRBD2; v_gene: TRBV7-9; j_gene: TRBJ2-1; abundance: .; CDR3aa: CASSLLGGNEFF; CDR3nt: TGTGCCAGCAGCTTATTGGGAGGGAACGAGTTCTTC
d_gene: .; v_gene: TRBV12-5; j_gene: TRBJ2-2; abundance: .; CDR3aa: CASGPGVDTGELFF; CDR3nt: TGTGCTAGTGGTCCCGGGGTGGACACCGGGGAGCTGTTTTTT
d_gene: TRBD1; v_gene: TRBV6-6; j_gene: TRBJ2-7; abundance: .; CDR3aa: CASRRTGSSVYEQYF; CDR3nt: TGTGCCAGCAGAAGGACAGGGTCGAGCGTCTACGAGCAGTACTTC
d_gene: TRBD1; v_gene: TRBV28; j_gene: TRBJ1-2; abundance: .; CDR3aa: CASTGTGYGYTF; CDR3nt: TGTGCCAGCACCGGGACAGGGTATGGCTACACCTTC
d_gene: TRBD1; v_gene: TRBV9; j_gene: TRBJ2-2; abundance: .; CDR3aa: CASSTDRVGELFF; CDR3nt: TGTGCCAGCAGCACGGACAGGGTCGGGGAGCTGTTTTTT
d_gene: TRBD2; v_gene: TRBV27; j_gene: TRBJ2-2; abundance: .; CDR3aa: CASNLAGGPGTGELFF; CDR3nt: TGTGCCAGCAACTTAGCGGGAGGGCCGGGCACCGGGGAGCTGTTTTTT
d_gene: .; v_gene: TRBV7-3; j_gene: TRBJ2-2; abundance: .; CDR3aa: CASSRIPQGNGELFF; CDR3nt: TGTGCCAGCAGCCGAATCCCACAGGGAAACGGGGAGCTGTTTTTT
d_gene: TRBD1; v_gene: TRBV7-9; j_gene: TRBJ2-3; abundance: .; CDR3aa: CASSPTGPGTDTQYF; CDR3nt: TGTGCCAGCAGCCCGACAGGGCCCGGCACAGATACGCAGTATTTT
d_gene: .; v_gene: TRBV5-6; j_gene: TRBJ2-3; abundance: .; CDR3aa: CASSTLAGTDTQYF; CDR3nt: TGTGCCAGCAGTACACTAGCCGGCACAGATACGCAGTATTTT
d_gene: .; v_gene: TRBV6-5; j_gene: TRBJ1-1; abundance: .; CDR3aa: CASSTGFSEAFF; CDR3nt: TGTGCCAGCAGCACAGGGTTCAGTGAAGCTTTCTTT
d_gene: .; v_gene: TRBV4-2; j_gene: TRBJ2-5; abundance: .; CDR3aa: CASSQEGKGQGQETQYF; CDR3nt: TGTGCCAGCAGCCAGGAGGGGAAGGGCCAGGGCCAAGAGACCCAGTACTTC
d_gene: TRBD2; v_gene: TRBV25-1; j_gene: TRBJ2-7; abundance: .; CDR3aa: CASSEWTSGELYEQYF; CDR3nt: TGTGCCAGCAGTGAATGGACTAGCGGAGAACTCTACGAGCAGTACTTC
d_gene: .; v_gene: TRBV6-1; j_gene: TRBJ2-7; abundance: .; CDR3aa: CASSELSYEQYF; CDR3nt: TGTGCCAGCAGTGAACTGAGCTACGAGCAGTACTTC
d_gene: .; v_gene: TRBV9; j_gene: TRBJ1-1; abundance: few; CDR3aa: CASSPHGGTEAFF; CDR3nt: TGTGCCAGCAGTCCTCACGGGGGTACTGAAGCTTTCTTT
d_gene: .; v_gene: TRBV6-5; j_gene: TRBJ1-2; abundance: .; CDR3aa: CASSVGQRNYGYTF; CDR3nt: TGTGCCAGCAGTGTTGGACAGAGAAACTATGGCTACACCTTC
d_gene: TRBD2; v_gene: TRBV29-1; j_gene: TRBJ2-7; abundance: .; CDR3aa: CSVLLAGHEQYF; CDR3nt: TGCAGCGTTCTTCTAGCGGGACACGAGCAGTACTTC
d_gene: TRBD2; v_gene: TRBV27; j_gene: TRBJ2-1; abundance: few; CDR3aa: CASRYSGSWDEQFF; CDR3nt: TGTGCCAGCCGATATAGCGGGTCCTGGGATGAGCAGTTCTTC
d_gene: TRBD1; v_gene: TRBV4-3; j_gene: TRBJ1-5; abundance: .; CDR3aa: CASSLGTGVSNQPQHF; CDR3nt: TGCGCCAGCAGCCTAGGGACAGGGGTGAGCAATCAGCCCCAGCATTTT
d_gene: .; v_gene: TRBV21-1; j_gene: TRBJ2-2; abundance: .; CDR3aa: CASSKDVGQGATGELFF; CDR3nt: .